The clone carrying this TCR beta chain was recorded once. This record comes from a study of control samples from healthy donors and cancer patients. CDR3 size: 18 residues. Germline V gives CDR1 KGHSH, CDR2 LQKENI. V shed 4 bases and J 4 bases; nucleotides not matched to a gene: 15. Sequencing was performed with immunoSEQ multiplex PCR; in TCRdb, only in-frame clones are kept and a portion is missing. The sample carries approximately 52,000 clones, about 85% recorded once. Input material: PBMCs. V gene TRBV18 combines with J gene TRBJ2-7, with TRBD1 identical over 11 bases. This TCR came from a man aged 60-69 years with head and neck cancer. In DNA, the CDR3 is TGTGCCAGCTCACGGAGGGGACAGGGGGACGCGACGGGGTACGAGCAGTACTTC. This encodes CASSRRGQGDATGYEQYF.